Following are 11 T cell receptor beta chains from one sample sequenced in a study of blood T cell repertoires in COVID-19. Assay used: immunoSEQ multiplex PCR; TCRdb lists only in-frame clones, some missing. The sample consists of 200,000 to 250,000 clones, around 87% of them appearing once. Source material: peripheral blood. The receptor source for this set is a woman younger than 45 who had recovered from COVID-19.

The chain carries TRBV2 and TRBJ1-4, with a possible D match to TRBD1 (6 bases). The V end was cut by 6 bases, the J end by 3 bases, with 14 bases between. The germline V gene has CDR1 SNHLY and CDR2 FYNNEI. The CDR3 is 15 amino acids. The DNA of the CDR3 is TGTGCCAGCAGCCTCGGGGGGCGGGCTAATGAAAAACTGTTTTTT. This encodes CASSLGGRANEKLFF.

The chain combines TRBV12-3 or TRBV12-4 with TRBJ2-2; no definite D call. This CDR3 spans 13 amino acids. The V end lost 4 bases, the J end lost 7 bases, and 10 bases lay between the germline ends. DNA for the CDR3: TGTGCCAGCAGTTCAACGGGTGGCGGGGAGCTGTTTTTT. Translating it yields CASSSTGGGELFF.

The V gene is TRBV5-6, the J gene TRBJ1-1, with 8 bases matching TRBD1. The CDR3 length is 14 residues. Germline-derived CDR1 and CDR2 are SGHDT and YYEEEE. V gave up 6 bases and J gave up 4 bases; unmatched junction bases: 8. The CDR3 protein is CASTTWTGFTEAFF. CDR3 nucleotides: TGTGCCAGCACCACCTGGACAGGGTTCACTGAAGCTTTCTTT.

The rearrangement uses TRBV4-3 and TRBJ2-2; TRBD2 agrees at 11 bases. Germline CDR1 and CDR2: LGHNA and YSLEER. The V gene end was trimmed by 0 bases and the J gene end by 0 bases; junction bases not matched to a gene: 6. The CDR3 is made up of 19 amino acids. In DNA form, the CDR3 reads TGCGCCAGCAGCCAAGAAAGTAGCGGGGGGGCTGCGAACACCGGGGAGCTGTTTTTT. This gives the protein CASSQESSGGAANTGELFF.

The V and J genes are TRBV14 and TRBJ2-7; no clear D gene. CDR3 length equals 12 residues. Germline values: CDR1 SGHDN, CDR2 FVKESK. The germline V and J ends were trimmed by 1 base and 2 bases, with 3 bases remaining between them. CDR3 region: CASSQATYEQYF. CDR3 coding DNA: TGTGCCAGCAGCCAAGCCACCTACGAGCAGTACTTC.

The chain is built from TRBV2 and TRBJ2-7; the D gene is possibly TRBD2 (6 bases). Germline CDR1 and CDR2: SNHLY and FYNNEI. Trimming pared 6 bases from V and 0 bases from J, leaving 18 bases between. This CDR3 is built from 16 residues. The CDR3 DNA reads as TGTGCCAGCAGCGCAATGGTCGGGGGAGGCTCCTACGAGCAGTACTTC. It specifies CASSAMVGGGSYEQYF.

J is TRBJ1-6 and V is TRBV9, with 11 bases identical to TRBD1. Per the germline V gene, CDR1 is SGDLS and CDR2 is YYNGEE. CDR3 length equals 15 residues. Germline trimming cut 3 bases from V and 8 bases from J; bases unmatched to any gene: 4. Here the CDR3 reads CASSAGDRGDSPLHF. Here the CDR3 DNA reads TGTGCCAGCAGCGCCGGGGACAGGGGGGATTCACCCCTCCACTTT.

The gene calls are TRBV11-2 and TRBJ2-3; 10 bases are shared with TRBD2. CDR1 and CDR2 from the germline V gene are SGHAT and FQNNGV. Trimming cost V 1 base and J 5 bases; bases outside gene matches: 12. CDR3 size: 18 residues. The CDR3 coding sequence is TGTGCCAGCAGCTTAGCTCCATTGGCTAGCGGGGGTCTAGATACGCAGTATTTT. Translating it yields CASSLAPLASGGLDTQYF. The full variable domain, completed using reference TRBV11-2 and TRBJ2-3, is EAGVAQSPRYKIIEKRQSVAFWCNPISGHATLYWYQQILGQGPKLLIQFQNNGVVDDSQLPKDRFSAERLKGVDSTLKIQPAKLEDSAVYLCASSLAPLASGGLDTQYFGPGTRLTVL.

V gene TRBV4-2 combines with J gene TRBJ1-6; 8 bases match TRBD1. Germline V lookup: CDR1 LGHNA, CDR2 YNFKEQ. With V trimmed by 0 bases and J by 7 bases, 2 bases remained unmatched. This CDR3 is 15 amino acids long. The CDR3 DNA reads TGTGCCAGCAGCCAAGATTACAGGGGGAATTCACCCCTCCACTTT. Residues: CASSQDYRGNSPLHF.

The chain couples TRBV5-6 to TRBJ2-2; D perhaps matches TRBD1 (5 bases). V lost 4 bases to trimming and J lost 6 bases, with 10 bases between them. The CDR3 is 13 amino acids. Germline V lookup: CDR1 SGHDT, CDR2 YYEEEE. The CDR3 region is CASSLPGPGELFF. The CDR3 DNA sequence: TGTGCCAGCAGCCTTCCAGGGCCCGGGGAGCTGTTTTTT.

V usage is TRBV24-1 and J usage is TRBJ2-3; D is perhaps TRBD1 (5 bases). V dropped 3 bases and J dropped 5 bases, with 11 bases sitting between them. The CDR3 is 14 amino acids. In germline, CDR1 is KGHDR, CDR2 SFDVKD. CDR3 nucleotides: TGTGCCACCAGTGATCCCAGGACATTAGATACGCAGTATTTT. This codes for CATSDPRTLDTQYF.